The source of this TCR beta chain is a study of blood T cell repertoires in COVID-19. Trimming stripped 1 base from V and 9 bases from J, with 13 bases between. The germline V gene encodes CDR1 SGHAT and CDR2 FQDESV (reference sequence). The CDR3 has 14 amino acids. Sequencing was performed with immunoSEQ multiplex PCR; in TCRdb, only in-frame clones are kept and a portion is missing. The sample gives some 74,000 clones, more than 75% of which show up once; roughly 12% is in the top ten. The sequence came from a human donor in a cohort sampled during active COVID-19. The rearrangement links TRBV11-1 to TRBJ2-1, with D perhaps matching TRBD2 (5 bases). Sequences were obtained from peripheral blood. CDR3 bases: TGTGCCAGCAGCTTAGTTGGTCGGGCGGGTGAGCAGTTCTTC. It is translated as CASSLVGRAGEQFF.